This T cell receptor (beta chain) was captured by sequencing in a study of T cell changes during pregnancy in multiple sclerosis. The data were produced by immunoSEQ multiplex PCR, yet TCRdb's version contains in-frame clones alone and is incomplete. The sample has some 19,000 clones, about 90% seen once. The germline gives CDR1 MNHEY, CDR2 SMNVEV (reference sequence). V lost 4 bases, J lost 3 bases, and 6 bases lay in between. CDR3 length: 13 amino acids. This chain links TRBV27 with TRBJ2-2, with D possibly being TRBD2 (5 bases). Source: CD8+ T cells from peripheral blood mononuclear cells, taken after pregnancy. The receptor comes from a female donor in good health, enrolled as a control in a pregnancy study. This CDR3 reads CASSYGDTGELFF. Here the CDR3 DNA reads TGTGCCAGCAGTTACGGGGACACCGGGGAGCTGTTTTTT.